Shown below are 9 T cell receptor beta chains from a single sample sequenced in a study of cytomegalovirus exposure and HLA in healthy donors. The PCR ran on 60 Vbeta and 13 Jbeta primers. Sequenced by immunoSEQ multiplex PCR; TCRdb stores in-frame clones only, minus some. There are more than 20,000 clones in the sample; roughly three quarters occur only once, and approximately 4.9% lies in the top ten. Sequences were obtained from PBMCs. The source is a male donor in good health and CMV-seronegative.

This clone was recorded only once. V gene TRBV7-9 combines with J gene TRBJ2-7, with D tentatively TRBD2 (6 bases). Germline V CDR1 and CDR2: SEHNR, FQNEAQ (reference sequence). Trimming took off 5 bases at V and 5 bases at J, with 19 bases between the two ends. CDR3 size: 15 residues. This CDR3 is CASSPAGSKVDEQYF. The CDR3 nucleotides read TGTGCCAGCAGCCCTGCGGGATCAAAGGTTGACGAGCAGTACTTC.

The V gene is TRBV7-6, the J gene TRBJ2-5, with TRBD1 as a possible D gene (5 bases). The V gene's germline CDR1 is SGHVS and CDR2 FNYEAQ. The CDR3 runs to 14 residues. Trimming cost V 5 bases and J 0 bases, with 10 bases left between them. The CDR3 DNA is TGTGCCAGCAGCCTAGGACAATACCAAGAGACCCAGTACTTC. Amino acid sequence: CASSLGQYQETQYF.

The chain joins TRBV9 to TRBJ2-3; 10 bases line up with TRBD2. The J segment lost 3 bases and the V segment lost 3 bases, leaving 4 bases of the junction unmatched. CDR1 is SGDLS, CDR2 YYNGEE, per germline. The CDR3 length is 15 residues. CDR3 residues: CASSGSGGATDTQYF. CDR3 DNA sequence: TGTGCCAGCAGCGGAAGCGGGGGGGCGACAGATACGCAGTATTTT. Complete variable domain (other parts from reference TRBV9 and TRBJ2-3): DSGVTQTPKHLITATGQRVTLRCSPRSGDLSVYWYQQSLDQGLQFLIQYYNGEERAKGNILERFSAQQFPDLHSELNLSSLELGDSALYFCASSGSGGATDTQYFGPGTRLTVL.

In nucleotides, the CDR3 is TGTGCCAGCAGTCCGGACAGGAGACGTGAAAAACTGTTTTTT. Translating gives CASSPDRRREKLFF. The V and J genes are TRBV6-5 and TRBJ1-4, with 7 bases identical to TRBD1. The germline V gene encodes CDR1 MNHEY and CDR2 SVGAGI. This CDR3 region has 14 residues. J gave up 7 bases and V 5 bases, and 7 bases lay outside the gene matches.

The chain couples TRBV13 to TRBJ2-3, with TRBD2 matching 7 bases. Trimming took 4 bases from V and 4 from J; bases not matched to a gene: 11. Germline assignment: CDR1 PRHDT and CDR2 FYEKMQ (reference sequence). The CDR3 covers 16 residues. The CDR3 sequence is CASSSVGRENPDTQYF. For the CDR3, the DNA is TGTGCCAGCAGCTCGGTTGGGCGGGAGAACCCAGATACGCAGTATTTT.

In this sample, this clone turned up a few times. The chain employs TRBV5-1 and TRBJ2-7; 9 nucleotides line up with TRBD1. V shed 0 bases, J shed 2 bases, and the junction held 3 bases outside the gene matches. Germline values: CDR1 SGHRS, CDR2 YFSETQ. The CDR3 runs 15 residues. The CDR3 DNA reads as TGCGCCAGCAGCTTGGCCGGGACAGGGCCCTACGAGCAGTACTTC. Its protein product is CASSLAGTGPYEQYF.

The chain links TRBV7-3 to TRBJ2-2; TRBD2 agrees at 9 bases. Trimming at V came to 5 bases and at J to 4 bases, leaving 8 bases not matched to a gene. Germline CDR1 reads SGHTA; CDR2 reads FQGTGA. The CDR3 runs to 16 residues. Here the CDR3 reads CASSPVAGAATGELFF. Here the CDR3 DNA reads TGTGCCAGCAGCCCAGTAGCGGGAGCGGCCACCGGGGAGCTGTTTTTT.

This clone was observed once. The chain is built from TRBV7-9 and TRBJ2-2; a possible D gene is TRBD1 (6 bases). CDR1 and CDR2 (germline): SEHNR, FQNEAQ (reference sequence). The CDR3 extends over 18 amino acids. The ends were cut back, 5 bases at V and 0 bases at J, with 19 bases in the middle. The CDR3: CASSTKSGRGANTGELFF. CDR3 DNA: TGTGCCAGCAGCACCAAGTCGGGCAGGGGCGCGAACACCGGGGAGCTGTTTTTT.

The V call is TRBV18, the J call TRBJ2-2; 7 bases line up with TRBD1. Trimming cost V 3 bases and J 4 bases; bases outside gene matches: 5. This CDR3 spans 15 amino acids. From germline, CDR1 is KGHSH and CDR2 LQKENI. CDR3 loop: CASSPFRDSTGELFF. The CDR3 DNA follows: TGTGCCAGCTCACCCTTCCGGGACAGCACCGGGGAGCTGTTTTTT.